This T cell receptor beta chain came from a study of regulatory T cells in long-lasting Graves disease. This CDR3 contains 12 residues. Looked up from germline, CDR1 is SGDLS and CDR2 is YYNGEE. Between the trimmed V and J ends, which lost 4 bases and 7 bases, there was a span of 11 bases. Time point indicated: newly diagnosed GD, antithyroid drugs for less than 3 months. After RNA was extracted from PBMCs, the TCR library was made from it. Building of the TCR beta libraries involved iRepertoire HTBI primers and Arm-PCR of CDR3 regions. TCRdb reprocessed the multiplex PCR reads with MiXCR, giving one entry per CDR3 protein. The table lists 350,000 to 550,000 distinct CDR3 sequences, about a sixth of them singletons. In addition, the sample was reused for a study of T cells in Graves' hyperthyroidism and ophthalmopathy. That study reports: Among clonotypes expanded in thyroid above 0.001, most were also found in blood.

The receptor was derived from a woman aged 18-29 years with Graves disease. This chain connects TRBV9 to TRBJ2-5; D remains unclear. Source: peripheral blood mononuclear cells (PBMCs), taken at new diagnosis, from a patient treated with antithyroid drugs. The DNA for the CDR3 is TGTGCCAGCAGCTCTCCCTACGGGACCCAGTACTTC. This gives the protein CASSSPYGTQYF.